These T cell receptor beta chains were read from a single sample in a study of T cell responses to AZD1222 COVID-19 vaccine. Profiled with immunoSEQ multiplex PCR; TCRdb holds only in-frame clones, not every one. Of some 73,000 clones in the sample, roughly 89% were seen once. The sample here was peripheral blood, taken 28 days after the second AZD1222 dose. The receptors shown here come from an adult who received the AZD1222 COVID-19 vaccine. Both conserved end residues are part of each CDR3. D genes are given only for firm matches. Clone size is not always given. Where it is, it says once, few, many or a class for expanded clones.

clone_size,j_call,d_call,v_call,cdr3_aa,cdr3_nt
NA,TRBJ1-1,NA,TRBV5-6,CASSLIGRSWGNTEAFF,TGTGCCAGCAGCCTTATCGGACGGTCTTGGGGGAACACTGAAGCTTTCTTT
NA,TRBJ2-7,TRBD1,TRBV6-6,CASSQQGDVDEQYF,TGTGCCAGCAGTCAACAGGGGGATGTCGACGAGCAGTACTTC
NA,TRBJ1-6,NA,TRBV19,CASSMSGEYNSPLHF,TGTGCCAGTAGTATGTCAGGGGAATATAATTCACCCCTCCACTTT
NA,TRBJ1-3,NA,TRBV11-3,CASSSDGGGSTIYF,TGTGCCAGCAGCTCAGACGGCGGCGGGAGCACCATATATTTT
NA,TRBJ1-2,TRBD1,TRBV6-5,CASSSGQGAPEGYTF,TGTGCCAGCAGTTCGGGACAGGGGGCGCCTGAAGGCTACACCTTC
NA,TRBJ2-1,TRBD1,TRBV7-9,CASSAWDRAQNEQFF,TGTGCCAGCAGCGCTTGGGACAGGGCCCAGAATGAGCAGTTCTTC
NA,TRBJ2-6,NA,TRBV7-3,CASSMTDTGANVLTF,TGTGCCAGCAGCATGACAGACACTGGGGCCAACGTCCTGACTTTC
NA,TRBJ2-5,TRBD2,TRBV27,CASSSAMGLAAQETQYF,TGTGCCAGCAGCTCCGCCATGGGACTAGCGGCCCAAGAGACCCAGTACTTC
NA,TRBJ1-5,NA,TRBV5-1,CASSLEGLPDSNQPQHF,TGCGCCAGCAGCTTGGAGGGCCTGCCGGATAGCAATCAGCCCCAGCATTTT
NA,TRBJ2-3,NA,TRBV29-1,CSALASTDTQYF,TGCAGCGCCCTGGCTAGCACAGATACGCAGTATTTT
NA,TRBJ1-5,NA,TRBV6-1,CASSEEGARSYSQPQHF,TGTGCCAGCAGTGAAGAGGGTGCGCGTTCGTACTCTCAGCCCCAGCATTTT
NA,TRBJ1-1,NA,TRBV24-1,CATSDHQGGTEAFF,TGTGCCACCAGTGATCACCAGGGTGGCACTGAAGCTTTCTTT
NA,TRBJ2-3,TRBD1,TRBV7-9,CASSPDRVADTQYF,TGTGCCAGCAGCCCGGACAGGGTGGCAGATACGCAGTATTTT
NA,TRBJ2-1,TRBD2,TRBV9,CASSVGASGSGYEQFF,TGTGCCAGCAGCGTAGGGGCTAGCGGGAGCGGGTATGAGCAGTTCTTC
NA,TRBJ1-2,TRBD1,TRBV5-4,CASSLVSGTGGGYGYTF,TGTGCCAGCAGCTTGGTGTCGGGGACAGGGGGCGGGTATGGCTACACCTTC
once,TRBJ2-2,TRBD2,TRBV11-2,CASSIIAGPNTGELFF,TGTGCCAGCAGCATTATAGCGGGCCCGAACACCGGGGAGCTGTTTTTT
NA,TRBJ1-1,NA,TRBV27,CASSWVGQNTEAFF,TGTGCCAGCAGTTGGGTCGGACAGAACACTGAAGCTTTCTTT
NA,TRBJ1-1,NA,TRBV7-9,CASSLQQGWGTEAFF,TGTGCCAGCAGCTTACAACAAGGGTGGGGTACTGAAGCTTTCTTT
once,TRBJ1-2,NA,TRBV6-5,CASTARGYNYGYTF,TGTGCCAGCACCGCGCGGGGATATAACTATGGCTACACCTTC
NA,TRBJ2-1,NA,TRBV19,CASSKGGDDNEQFF,TGTGCCAGTAGTAAAGGGGGTGATGACAATGAGCAGTTCTTC
once,TRBJ2-1,TRBD2,TRBV7-8,CASSLGLAVSYNEQFF,TGTGCCAGCAGCTTGGGACTAGCGGTTTCCTACAATGAGCAGTTCTTC
NA,TRBJ2-7,TRBD1,TRBV6-6,CASSYGQGAYEQYF,TGTGCCAGCAGTTACGGGCAGGGGGCCTACGAGCAGTACTTC
NA,TRBJ2-2,TRBD2,TRBV5-1,CASSLDSGRGTGELFF,TGCGCCAGCAGCTTGGATAGCGGGAGGGGTACCGGGGAGCTGTTTTTT
NA,TRBJ2-1,NA,TRBV5-5,CASGSRGPFNEQFF,TGTGCCAGCGGTTCACGGGGCCCTTTCAATGAGCAGTTCTTC
NA,TRBJ1-1,TRBD1,TRBV25-1,CASSDRGQSNTEAFF,TGTGCCAGCAGCGACAGGGGACAATCGAACACTGAAGCTTTCTTT
NA,TRBJ2-2,TRBD1,TRBV6-6,CASSGQGTPLSGELFF,TGTGCCAGCAGTGGACAGGGGACGCCCTTGTCCGGGGAGCTGTTTTTT
NA,TRBJ2-7,NA,TRBV6-5,CASRAPVTSSYEQYF,TGTGCCAGCAGAGCCCCGGTGACTTCGTCCTACGAGCAGTACTTC
NA,TRBJ1-2,NA,TRBV30,CAWRDGGRGYTF,TGTGCCTGGAGGGACGGGGGCAGGGGCTACACCTTC
few,TRBJ1-1,TRBD1,TRBV2,CASSDSGRTGGFGEAFF,TGTGCCAGCAGTGACTCGGGTAGGACAGGGGGTTTTGGTGAAGCTTTCTTT
NA,TRBJ1-1,TRBD1,TRBV19,CASSRTGGRTEAFF,TGTGCCAGTAGTAGGACAGGGGGCCGGACTGAAGCTTTCTTT
NA,TRBJ1-3,NA,TRBV21-1,CASSKAPLFSGNTIYF,TGTGCCAGCAGCAAAGCCCCCCTCTTCTCTGGAAACACCATATATTTT
NA,TRBJ2-7,TRBD2,TRBV4-3,CASSQDVGLAGASYEQYF,TGCGCCAGCAGCCAAGATGTTGGGCTAGCGGGTGCCTCCTACGAGCAGTACTTC
NA,TRBJ2-5,NA,TRBV6-4,CASSDSSPVYSQETQYF,TGTGCCAGCAGTGACTCTTCGCCAGTCTACTCTCAAGAGACCCAGTACTTC
NA,TRBJ2-3,NA,TRBV18,CASSPGDTDTQYF,TGTGCCAGCTCACCAGGGGACACAGATACGCAGTATTTT
NA,TRBJ2-7,NA,TRBV15,CATSGGGTSYEQYF,TGTGCCACCAGCGGAGGGGGGACCTCCTACGAGCAGTACTTC
NA,TRBJ2-7,TRBD1,TRBV19,CASSIGTGVGEQYF,TGTGCCAGTAGTATAGGAACAGGGGTGGGCGAGCAGTACTTC
once,TRBJ1-1,NA,TRBV5-1,CASSPFGLGENTEAFF,TGCGCCAGCAGCCCCTTCGGGTTAGGGGAGAACACTGAAGCTTTCTTT
NA,TRBJ1-1,TRBD1,TRBV11-1,CASNHRQGMNTEAFF,TGTGCCAGCAACCACAGACAGGGAATGAACACTGAAGCTTTCTTT
NA,TRBJ2-6,NA,TRBV9,CASSATGNSGANVLTF,TGTGCCAGCAGCGCGACAGGTAACTCTGGGGCCAACGTCCTGACTTTC
once,TRBJ2-2,NA,TRBV11-1,CASSLGLRENTGELFF,TGTGCCAGCAGCTTAGGGCTCAGGGAAAACACCGGGGAGCTGTTTTTT
NA,TRBJ1-2,NA,TRBV7-2,CASSLGTVYGYTF,TGTGCCAGCAGCTTAGGGACAGTCTATGGCTACACCTTC
NA,TRBJ1-5,NA,TRBV9,CASSPQGGDGQPQHF,TGTGCCAGCAGCCCCCAAGGGGGTGACGGTCAGCCCCAGCATTTT
NA,TRBJ2-2,NA,TRBV19,CASSEAGNTGELFF,TGTGCCAGTAGTGAGGCAGGGAACACCGGGGAGCTGTTTTTT
NA,TRBJ1-6,NA,TRBV30,CAWMRPPLHF,TGTGCCTGGATGCGACCACCCCTCCACTTT
NA,TRBJ2-2,NA,TRBV6-5,CASSSNTGELFF,TGTGCCAGCAGTTCTAATACCGGGGAGCTGTTTTTT
NA,TRBJ2-2,NA,TRBV7-2,CASSLTPPGTTNTGELFF,TGTGCCAGCAGCTTAACACCCCCCGGGACAACTAACACCGGGGAGCTGTTTTTT
NA,TRBJ2-1,NA,TRBV24-1,CATTGSNEQFF,TGTGCCACCACAGGGAGCAATGAGCAGTTCTTC
NA,TRBJ2-4,TRBD1,TRBV6-2/TRBV6-3,CASSYPDRAVNIQYF,TGTGCCAGCAGTTACCCCGACAGGGCCGTAAACATTCAGTACTTC
NA,TRBJ1-5,NA,TRBV12-3/TRBV12-4,CASSWGGPQHF,TGTGCCAGCAGCTGGGGGGGGCCCCAGCATTTT